Below are 26 T cell receptor beta chains sequenced from a single sample in a study of beta chain features in type 1 diabetes. Regarding the study as a whole: TCRB CDR3s from Type 1 diabetes patients were moderately but significantly shorter in all four CD4+ subsets.

Their recognized antigens are unknown. The investigators reverse transcribed all of the isolated RNA, so they sequenced expressed TCRB transcripts. The method was immunoSEQ multiplex PCR; TCRdb's version includes in-frame clones alone and lacks a portion of them. The sample gives around 250,000 clones, about 24% of which show up once; around 0.011% is in the top ten. The sample consisted of naive CD4+ T cells from blood. These receptors originate from a woman in her twenties or thirties with type 1 diabetes.

A remark on this clone: The same CDR3 also results from other DNA sequences found in this sample. The chain employs TRBV7-3 and TRBJ1-1; D is perhaps TRBD1 (5 bases). This CDR3 is 14 amino acids long. The germline V gene encodes CDR1 SGHTA and CDR2 FQGTGA. Trimming took 2 bases from V and 3 from J, leaving 10 bases between them. The CDR3 here is CASSLQGGDTEAFF. The CDR3 DNA follows: TGTGCCAGCAGCTTACAGGGAGGGGACACTGAAGCTTTCTTT.

In this sample, this clone turned up a few times. V is TRBV7-9 and J is TRBJ2-2; the D gene is possibly TRBD2 (5 bases). CDR3 length: 14 amino acids. The germline gives CDR1 SEHNR, CDR2 FQNEAQ (reference sequence). Trimming stripped 4 bases from V and 4 bases from J, with 10 bases between. In DNA form, the CDR3 reads TGTGCCAGCAGCTCCGGACTGGCCACCGGGGAGCTGTTTTTT. Translating gives CASSSGLATGELFF.

This rearrangement joins TRBV10-3 to TRBJ2-1; tentative D call: TRBD2 (6 bases). The CDR3 contains 13 residues. Between the trimmed V and J ends, which lost 6 bases and 6 bases, there was a span of 12 bases. Per the germline V gene, CDR1 is ENHRY and CDR2 is SYGVKD. In nucleotides, the CDR3 is TGTGCCATCAGACCACGGGAGATCAATGAGCAGTTCTTC. This codes for CAIRPREINEQFF.

V is TRBV4-2 and J is TRBJ2-1; D remains ambiguous. Germline V CDR1 and CDR2: LGHNA, YNFKEQ. This CDR3 spans 13 amino acids. V shed 6 bases and J shed 2 bases, with 8 bases lying between them. CDR3 loop: CASSGVAYNEQFF. CDR3 sequence (DNA): TGTGCCAGCAGTGGAGTTGCCTACAATGAGCAGTTCTTC.

The chain uses TRBV6-5 and TRBJ2-7, with D possibly matching TRBD2 (7 bases). CDR1 and CDR2 from the germline V gene are MNHEY and SVGAGI. This CDR3 has 13 residues. Trimming cost V 10 bases and J 4 bases, with 17 bases left between them. CDR3 loop: CATRSGTQYEQYF. The DNA for the CDR3 is TGTGCCACCCGGAGCGGGACACAATACGAGCAGTACTTC.

The V call is TRBV7-3, the J call TRBJ1-3; tentative D call: TRBD1 (6 bases). Germline V CDR1 and CDR2: SGHTA, FQGTGA. With 8 bases removed from V and 2 bases from J, the gap between germline ends came to 10 bases. This CDR3 region has 13 residues. This CDR3 is CASRTETGNTIYF. CDR3 nucleotides: TGTGCCAGCCGGACAGAAACTGGAAACACCATATATTTT.

The genes are TRBV7-9 and TRBJ1-4, with 7 bases lining up with TRBD1. The germline V gene encodes CDR1 SEHNR and CDR2 FQNEAQ (reference sequence). V was clipped by 7 bases and J by 4 bases; unmatched bases: 9. There are 15 residues in the CDR3. The chain's CDR3 is CASNPPGQINEKLFF. DNA for the CDR3: TGTGCCAGCAACCCACCGGGACAGATTAATGAAAAACTGTTTTTT.

The J gene is TRBJ1-2, the V gene TRBV7-3; D gene ambiguous. CDR1 and CDR2 (germline): SGHTA, FQGTGA. This CDR3 comprises 15 residues. Trimming left V 5 bases short and J 0 bases short, with 13 bases between. The chain's CDR3 is CASSPGTQANYGYTF. CDR3 bases: TGTGCCAGCAGCCCTGGCACCCAAGCTAACTATGGCTACACCTTC.

A few counts support this clone. V usage is TRBV4-1 and J usage is TRBJ2-5; 9 positions agree with TRBD2. The CDR3 is 17 residues long. The V gene end was trimmed by 4 bases and the J gene end by 5 bases; junction bases not matched to a gene: 14. The germline V gene encodes CDR1 MGHRA and CDR2 YSYEKL. As DNA, the CDR3 is TGCGCCAGCAGCCCCCGGGGAGCGGGAGGCGCAGGGGAGACCCAGTACTTC. It is translated as CASSPRGAGGAGETQYF.

The rearrangement joins TRBV5-1 to TRBJ2-5; 10 bases are a match to TRBD1. V shed 4 bases, J shed 4 bases, and the junction held 7 bases outside the gene matches. This CDR3 has 15 amino acids. Germline V gene lookup returns CDR1 SGHRS and CDR2 YFSETQ. CDR3 DNA: TGCGCCAGCAGCCCGGGGGACAGGGGTTCAGAGACCCAGTACTTC. Translated, it gives CASSPGDRGSETQYF.

This clone was seen only a few times. This chain uses TRBV29-1 with TRBJ2-7; TRBD1 aligns across 10 bases. This CDR3 spans 13 amino acids. Germline CDR1 SQVTM, CDR2 ANQGSEA. Trimming cost V 4 bases and J 4 bases; bases outside gene matches: 4. This CDR3 is CSVGDRGPYEQYF. The CDR3 bases are TGCAGCGTTGGAGACAGGGGGCCTTACGAGCAGTACTTC.

This clone has only a few counts. The chain recombines TRBV15 with TRBJ2-3, with 7 bases that match TRBD1. Germline values: CDR1 LNHNV, CDR2 YYDKDF (reference sequence). This CDR3 is 15 amino acids long. V lost 4 bases and J lost 1; bases outside the gene matches: 5. The CDR3 here is CATSNPGQGTDTQYF. CDR3 in DNA: TGTGCCACCAGCAACCCCGGACAGGGCACAGATACGCAGTATTTT. Drawing the rest from reference TRBV15 and TRBJ2-3, the complete variable domain is DAMVIQNPRYQVTQFGKPVTLSCSQTLNHNVMYWYQQKSSQAPKLLFHYYDKDFNNEADTPDNFQSRRPNTSFCFLDIRSPGLGDTAMYLCATSNPGQGTDTQYFGPGTRLTVL.

This clone was detected a few times. The J gene is TRBJ2-7, the V gene TRBV6-5; D not certain. The CDR3 is 12 residues long. CDR1 is MNHEY, CDR2 SVGAGI, per germline. Trimming removed 6 bases from V and 2 bases from J, with 8 bases in between. CDR3 loop: CASRSGTYEQYF. CDR3 coding DNA: TGTGCCAGCAGATCCGGTACCTACGAGCAGTACTTC.

The V and J genes are TRBV30 and TRBJ2-3, with 7 bases matching TRBD2. This CDR3 comprises 12 residues. After removal of 4 bases from V and 3 bases from J, the junction contained 1 base not matched to a gene. Germline V gene lookup returns CDR1 GTSNPN and CDR2 SVGIG (reference sequence). CDR3 protein: CAWTGGTDTQYF. CDR3 DNA: TGTGCCTGGACCGGGGGGACAGATACGCAGTATTTT.

The chain uses TRBV29-1 and TRBJ1-2, with TRBD1 identical over 8 bases. V gave up 6 bases and J gave up 4 bases; unmatched junction bases: 7. The CDR3 length is 13 residues. Germline V lookup: CDR1 SQVTM, CDR2 ANQGSEA. The CDR3 DNA reads as TGCAGCGTCCGGACAGGGAGGGGCTATGGCTACACCTTC. Its protein is CSVRTGRGYGYTF.

The V call is TRBV5-4, the J call TRBJ2-6, with a possible D match to TRBD1 (5 bases). V lost 0 bases and J lost 2, with 9 bases in between. Germline V gives CDR1 SGHNT, CDR2 YYREEE (reference sequence). The CDR3 length is 16 residues. Here the CDR3 reads CASSLEARAGANVLTF. CDR3 nucleotide sequence: TGTGCCAGCAGCTTGGAGGCCAGGGCTGGGGCCAACGTCCTGACTTTC. Supplemented by reference TRBV5-4 and TRBJ2-6, the full variable domain reads ETGVTQSPTHLIKTRGQQVTLRCSSQSGHNTVSWYQQALGQGPQFIFQYYREEENGRGNFPPRFSGLQFPNYSSELNVNALELDDSALYLCASSLEARAGANVLTFGAGSRLTVL.

The chain is built from TRBV21-1 and TRBJ2-2; the D call in the table, TRBD1, was not verified against the DNA. TRBV21-1 is labeled a pseudogene. The CDR3 sequence is 15 residues long. This CDR3 reads CASSIKQGNTGELFF. The CDR3 coding sequence is TGTGCCAGCAGCATTAAACAGGGAAACACCGGGGAGCTGTTTTTT.

This chain uses TRBV9 with TRBJ2-2, with D tentatively TRBD2 (6 bases). Germline V gene data show CDR1 as SGDLS and CDR2 as YYNGEE. V was clipped by 2 bases and J by 5 bases, with 16 bases between them. This CDR3 contains 16 residues. CDR3 amino acids: CASSVFEGGGTGELFF. The CDR3 DNA reads as TGTGCCAGCAGCGTTTTTGAGGGAGGAGGGACCGGGGAGCTGTTTTTT.

The chain is built from TRBV29-1 and TRBJ1-1; D gene uncertain. The CDR3 consists of 13 residues. Per the germline V gene, CDR1 is SQVTM and CDR2 is ANQGSEA. The V and J ends lost 8 bases and 1 base respectively, with 14 bases between them. CDR3 amino acids: CSFSQASNTEAFF. In DNA, the CDR3 is TGCAGCTTCTCCCAGGCGTCGAACACTGAAGCTTTCTTT.

This clone was seen more than once but under ten times. The V gene is TRBV29-1, the J gene TRBJ1-1; D possibly corresponds to TRBD1 (6 bases). Germline V gives CDR1 SQVTM, CDR2 ANQGSEA. Trimming removed 2 bases at V and 1 base at J, with 11 bases between. The CDR3 is 14 residues long. CDR3 region: CSVENQGQNTEAFF. The CDR3 coding sequence is TGCAGCGTTGAAAATCAGGGGCAGAACACTGAAGCTTTCTTT.

The rearrangement links TRBV6-5 to TRBJ2-7; no clear D gene. V was pared by 0 bases and J by 3 bases, with 12 bases between. The CDR3 is 15 amino acids. Germline V gene lookup returns CDR1 MNHEY and CDR2 SVGAGI. The CDR3 is CASSYSRGLSYEQYF. The DNA for the CDR3 is TGTGCCAGCAGTTACTCGAGAGGCCTGAGCTACGAGCAGTACTTC.

This clone was seen more than once but under ten times. The chain recombines TRBV5-4 with TRBJ2-4; 7 bases are shared with TRBD2. Germline V gives CDR1 SGHNT, CDR2 YYREEE (reference sequence). The CDR3 totals 14 residues. V lost 4 bases and J lost 4; bases outside the gene matches: 5. Here the CDR3 reads CASSTTSAKNIQYF. CDR3 nucleotide sequence: TGTGCCAGCAGCACCACTAGCGCTAAAAACATTCAGTACTTC.

This clone appeared a few times. This sequence joins TRBV5-1 and TRBJ2-1; the D is unclear. With 3 bases removed from V and 8 bases from J, the gap between germline ends came to 12 bases. There are 13 residues in the CDR3. Germline CDR1 reads SGHRS; CDR2 reads YFSETQ. The CDR3 nucleotides read TGCGCCAGCAGCTACATGAACAGCTATGAGCAGTTCTTC. Protein product: CASSYMNSYEQFF.

This sequence joins TRBV5-1 and TRBJ2-7, with unresolved D. Per the germline V gene, CDR1 is SGHRS and CDR2 is YFSETQ. The V gene lost 7 bases and the J gene lost 1 base, with 12 bases spanning the gap. This CDR3 contains 13 residues. Here the CDR3 DNA reads TGCGCCAGCGCCGTTTTACTTTCCTACGAGCAGTACTTC. Protein product: CASAVLLSYEQYF.

The gene calls are TRBV19 and TRBJ2-7, with D perhaps TRBD2 (6 bases). This CDR3 region has 14 residues. Trimming stripped 6 bases from V and 1 base from J, with 13 bases between. Per germline, CDR1 LNHDA and CDR2 SQIVND (reference sequence). The CDR3, as DNA: TGTGCCAGTAGCAAGGGGACTGGGTCCTACGAGCAGTACTTC. Amino acid sequence: CASSKGTGSYEQYF. Combining the CDR3 with reference TRBV19 and TRBJ2-7 gives the whole variable domain DGGITQSPKYLFRKEGQNVTLSCEQNLNHDAMYWYRQDPGQGLRLIYYSQIVNDFQKGDIAEGYSVSREKKESFPLTVTSAQKNPTAFYLCASSKGTGSYEQYFGPGTRLTVT.

The chain is built from TRBV5-4 and TRBJ2-7; 8 bases line up with TRBD1. From germline, CDR1 is SGHNT and CDR2 YYREEE (reference sequence). The CDR3 spans 14 residues. The ends lost 2 bases at V and 4 bases at J; junction bases unmatched: 5. The CDR3 spells CASSLAGGGYEQYF. In DNA, the CDR3 is TGTGCCAGCAGCTTAGCAGGGGGCGGGTACGAGCAGTACTTC.